The clone carrying this T cell receptor beta chain appeared once. Its antigen is currently unknown. The sample originates from a study of OX40 agonist ivuxolimab in advanced cancers. For the study at large: Patient treatment consisted of intravenous ivuxolimab administration every 2 weeks at 0.01 to 10 mg/kg. Two cutaneous melanoma patients and one hepatocellular carcinoma patient, three in all, had partial responses. Study outcomes and limitations: Relative to CD4+ cells, CD8+ T cells on average had more expanded clones. Part of the nonresponder group also had normalized T-cell clonal expansion that was low.

The V gene's germline CDR1 is SGHTA and CDR2 FQGTGA. CDR3 length: 13 amino acids. V was cut by 3 bases and J by 9 bases, with 12 bases left in between. The method was immunoSEQ multiplex PCR; TCRdb's version includes in-frame clones alone and lacks a portion of them. The sample holds 70,000 to 75,000 clones; approximately 82% are singletons and the top ten take more than 0.95%. This TCR was recovered from an adult with an advanced solid tumor such as melanoma, head and neck, liver or kidney cancer. The specimen was CD4+ or CD8+ T cells sorted from blood, collected in a trial of the OX40 agonist ivuxolimab. The chain couples TRBV7-3 to TRBJ1-5; weak D call: TRBD1 (5 bases). The CDR3 region has the DNA TGTGCCAGCAGCTTCCAGGTCGGGGGGCCCCAGCATTTT. Residues: CASSFQVGGPQHF. The full variable domain, its missing parts supplied by reference TRBV7-3 and TRBJ1-5, is GAGVSQTPSNKVTEKGKYVELRCDPISGHTALYWYRQSLGQGPEFLIYFQGTGAADDSGLPNDRFFAVRPEGSVSTLKIQRTERGDSAVYLCASSFQVGGPQHFGDGTRLSIL.